This TCR beta chain is from a study of blood T cells in healthy people across ages. Whole-study findings and limits: Because donor CMV status was unknown, expanded clonotype changes were possibly confounded. Estimates based on one million T cells were treated as lower bounds.

Then a second PCR, running about 6 to 12 cycles, was carried out with a sample-barcoded 5' primer and a J-beta primer mix. MiXCR was run by TCRdb on the 5' RACE reads, yielding one entry per CDR3 protein. This table holds more than 700,000 distinct CDR3 sequences, around half found once. CDR1 and CDR2 (germline): SGDLS, YYNGEE. This CDR3 is 13 amino acids long. The germline V and J ends were trimmed by 3 bases and 0 bases, with 7 bases remaining between them. In its sample, this clonotype was seen a few times. Antigen: not known. A minimum of 5.5 micrograms of total RNA was extracted per sample. The receptor was isolated from a man older than 75 in good health. The V call is TRBV9, the J call TRBJ2-7; no clear D. Sequenced: blood. The CDR3 DNA is TGTGCCAGCAGCGGACCGAACTCCTACGAGCAGTACTTC. Its protein is CASSGPNSYEQYF.